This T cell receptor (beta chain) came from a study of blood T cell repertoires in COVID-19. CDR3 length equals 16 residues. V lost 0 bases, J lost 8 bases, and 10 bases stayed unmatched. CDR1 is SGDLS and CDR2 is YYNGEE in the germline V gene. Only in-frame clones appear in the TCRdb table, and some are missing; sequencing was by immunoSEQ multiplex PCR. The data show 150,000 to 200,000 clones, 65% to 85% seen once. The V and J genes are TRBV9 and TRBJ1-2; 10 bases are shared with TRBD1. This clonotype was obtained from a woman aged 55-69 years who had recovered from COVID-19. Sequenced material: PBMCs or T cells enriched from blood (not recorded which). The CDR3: CASSVDPGQGRGGYTF. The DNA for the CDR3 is TGTGCCAGCAGCGTAGATCCGGGACAGGGGAGGGGAGGCTACACCTTC.